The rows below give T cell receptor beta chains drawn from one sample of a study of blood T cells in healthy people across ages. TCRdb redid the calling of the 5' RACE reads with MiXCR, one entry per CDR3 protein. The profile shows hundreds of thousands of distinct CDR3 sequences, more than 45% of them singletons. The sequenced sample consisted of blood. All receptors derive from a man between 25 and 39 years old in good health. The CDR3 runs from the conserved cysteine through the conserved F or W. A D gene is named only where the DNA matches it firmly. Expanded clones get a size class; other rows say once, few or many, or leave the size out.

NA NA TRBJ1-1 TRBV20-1 TGCAGTGCTAGAGATTGGGGATCCTGTACTGAAGCTTTCTTT CSARDWGSCTEAFF
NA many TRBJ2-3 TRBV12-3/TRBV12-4 TGTGCCAGCAGTTTAGAAGGTGTGGCGGATACGCAGTATTTT CASSLEGVADTQYF
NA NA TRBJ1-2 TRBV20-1 TGCAGTGTCCCTCGGGGTGGTTGGGGCTACACCTTC CSVPRGGWGYTF
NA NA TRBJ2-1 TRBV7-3 TGTGCCAGCAGCCCCCGGTCTGCCGTCTACAATGAGCAGTTCTTC CASSPRSAVYNEQFF
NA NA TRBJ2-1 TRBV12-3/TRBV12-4 TGTGCCAGCAGAACTTACAATGAGCAGTTCTTC CASRTYNEQFF
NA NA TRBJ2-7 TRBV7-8 TGTGCCAGCAGCTCAGTTCGGGAGCAGTACTTC CASSSVREQYF
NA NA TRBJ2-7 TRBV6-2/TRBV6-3 TGTGCCAGCAGCAACAGGGTCGAGCAGTACTTC CASSNRVEQYF
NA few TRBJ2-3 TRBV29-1 TGCAGCGTTGGGGACTCAGGGTGGGCCACAGATACGCAGTATTTT CSVGDSGWATDTQYF
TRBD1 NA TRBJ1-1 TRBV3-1 TGTGCCAGCAGCCAAGAACTACTTTCTACAGGGGACACTGAAGCTTTCTTT CASSQELLSTGDTEAFF
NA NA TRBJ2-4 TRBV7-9 TGTGCCAGCAGCCCACAGGGCTTCGGCAAAAACATTCAGTACTTC CASSPQGFGKNIQYF
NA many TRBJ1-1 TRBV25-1 TGTGCCAGCAGTGAATTTGGGCAGGGGAGCACTGAAGCTTTCTTT CASSEFGQGSTEAFF
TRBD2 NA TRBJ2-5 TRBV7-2 TGTGCCAGCAGCCCGCGGAGCGGGAGTCCTGAGACCCAGTACTTC CASSPRSGSPETQYF
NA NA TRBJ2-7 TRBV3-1 TGTGCCAGCAGCCAAGCAAGGACAGCGACATACGAGCAGTACTTC CASSQARTATYEQYF
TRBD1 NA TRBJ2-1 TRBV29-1 TGCAGCGTGGGACAGAGTTACTCCTACAATGAGCAGTTCTTC CSVGQSYSYNEQFF
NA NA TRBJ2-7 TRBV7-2 TGTGCCAGCAGCCCCTTCAGGATGTCGGGGGAGCAGTACTTC CASSPFRMSGEQYF
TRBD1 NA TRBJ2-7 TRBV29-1 TGCAGCGTCCCGGGACAGGGGTACTACGAGCAGTACTTC CSVPGQGYYEQYF
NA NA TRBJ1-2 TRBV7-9 TGTGCCAGCAGTCCGGACTACAGCGGCTACACCTTC CASSPDYSGYTF
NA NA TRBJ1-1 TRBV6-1 TGTGCCAGCGGGCAAGTGGGCGGCCGAACCACTGAAGCTTTCTTT CASGQVGGRTTEAFF
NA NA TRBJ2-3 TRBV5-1 TGCGCCAGCAGCCCTCGAGGGGGAGAGGTGTCTGATACGCAGTATTTT CASSPRGGEVSDTQYF
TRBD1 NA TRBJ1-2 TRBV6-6 TGTGCCAGCAGGAGTACAGGGGAGGGGAGTAATGGCTACACCTTC CASRSTGEGSNGYTF
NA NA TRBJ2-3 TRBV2 TGTGCCAGCTCTAAATGGTCAGATACGCAGTATTTT CASSKWSDTQYF
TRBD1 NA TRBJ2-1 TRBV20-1 TGCAGTGCTAGAGTAGAACAGGGGCGGACCCACAATGAGCAGTTCTTC CSARVEQGRTHNEQFF
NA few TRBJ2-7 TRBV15 TGTGCCACCAGCCCCCGACTCCAGAGCTCCTACGAGCAGTACTTC CATSPRLQSSYEQYF
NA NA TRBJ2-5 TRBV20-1 TGCAGTGCTCCCGTAGAGGGGGGCTCCCAGGAGACCCAGTACTTC CSAPVEGGSQETQYF
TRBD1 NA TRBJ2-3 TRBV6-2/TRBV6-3 TGTGCCAGCAGTTCCGAGACAGGGAGGCAGTATTTT CASSSETGRQYF
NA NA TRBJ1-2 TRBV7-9 TGTGCCAGCAGCTTAGTGATGGGGAATAACTATGGCTACACCTTC CASSLVMGNNYGYTF
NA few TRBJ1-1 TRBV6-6 TGTGCCAGCAGTTACGACAGGCGTGAAGCTTTCTTT CASSYDRREAFF
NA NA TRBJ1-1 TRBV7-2 TGTGCCAGCAGCTTCGGAGGTAAGGGAGGGACTGAAGCTTTCTTT CASSFGGKGGTEAFF
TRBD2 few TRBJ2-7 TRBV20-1 TGCAGTGCTAGACTAGCGGGGGGCTCCTACGAGCAGTACTTC CSARLAGGSYEQYF
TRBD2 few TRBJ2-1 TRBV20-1 TGCAGTGCGCCCGGGACTAGCGGGAGAAGTGAGCAGTTCTTT CSAPGTSGRSEQFF
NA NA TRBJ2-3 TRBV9 TGTGCCAGCAGCGTAGAAGCGGGCGGGGATACGCAGTATTTT CASSVEAGGDTQYF
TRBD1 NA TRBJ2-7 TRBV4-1 TGCGCCAGCAGCCAAGTACAGGGGAGTAACGAGCAGTACTTC CASSQVQGSNEQYF
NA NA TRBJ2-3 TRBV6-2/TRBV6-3 TGTGCCACAGGTCGAGCTGGCACAGATACGCAGTATTTT CATGRAGTDTQYF
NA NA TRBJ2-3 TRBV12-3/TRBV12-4 TGTGCCAGCAGTTTATTCCCTCAGGGTCAGGCCACAGATACGCAGTATTTT CASSLFPQGQATDTQYF
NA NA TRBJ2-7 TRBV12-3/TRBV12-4 TGTGCCAGCAGTTCTTCCCTGATCGAGCAGTACTTC CASSSSLIEQYF
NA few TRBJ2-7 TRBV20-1 TGCAGTGCTCCACCCGGGGAAGGGTCGACCTACGAGCAGTACTTC CSAPPGEGSTYEQYF
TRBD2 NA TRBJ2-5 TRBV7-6 TGTGCCAGCAGCCCGATAACTAGCGGGAGGGTGGAGACCCAGTACTTC CASSPITSGRVETQYF
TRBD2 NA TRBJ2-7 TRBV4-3 TGCGCCAGCAGCCAAGCTGCACCGCGGGCGGGAGCCTACGAGCAGTACTTC CASSQAAPRAGAYEQYF
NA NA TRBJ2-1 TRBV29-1 TGCAGCGTTGAACTAACCCACAATGAGCAGTTCTTC CSVELTHNEQFF
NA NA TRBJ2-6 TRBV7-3 TGTGCCAGCAGCTTAATAGGACTATCAGGGTCTGGGGCCAACGTCCTGACTTTC CASSLIGLSGSGANVLTF
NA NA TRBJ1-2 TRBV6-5 TGTGCCAGCAGTCCCCCAGGGATCGGGCGAATGGGTGGCTACACCTTC CASSPPGIGRMGGYTF
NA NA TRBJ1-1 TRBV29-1 TGCAGCGCCGAATGGGGCACTGAAGCTTTCTTT CSAEWGTEAFF
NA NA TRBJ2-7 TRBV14 TGTGCCAGCAGCCTTCAACAGGGGGGGATTTACGAGCAGTACTTC CASSLQQGGIYEQYF
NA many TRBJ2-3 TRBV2 TGTGCCAGCAGTGTCAGCGCCGCGAGCACAGATACGCAGTATTTT CASSVSAASTDTQYF
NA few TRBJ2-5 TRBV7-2 TGTGCCAGCAGCTTATCCAGGGCCAGGCCCAACCAAGAGACCCAGTACTTC CASSLSRARPNQETQYF
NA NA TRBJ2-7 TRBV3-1 TGTGCCAGCAGCCAAGAACGGATTTCCTACGAGCAGTACTTC CASSQERISYEQYF
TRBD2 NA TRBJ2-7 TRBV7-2 TGTGCCAGCAGCTTGGGAGGACTAGCGCCCCGTTACCGCTACGAGCAGTACTTC CASSLGGLAPRYRYEQYF
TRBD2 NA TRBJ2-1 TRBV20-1 TGCAGTGCTAGACCATTCTTAGCGGGCTTGTCCTACAATGAGCAGTTCTTC CSARPFLAGLSYNEQFF
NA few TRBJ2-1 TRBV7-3 TGTGCCAGCAGCTCCGGGACTGAGCAGTTCTTC CASSSGTEQFF
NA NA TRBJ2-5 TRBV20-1 TGCAGTGCTAGAGGAGGTAGTTACCAAGAGACCCAGTACTTC CSARGGSYQETQYF
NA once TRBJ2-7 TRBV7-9 TGTGCCAGCAGCTTAGAGGCGGATTGGCCCTACGAGCAGTACTTC CASSLEADWPYEQYF
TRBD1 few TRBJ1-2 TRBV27 TGTGCCAGCAGTCTGGGACAGGGTCATAGGGGCTACACCTTC CASSLGQGHRGYTF
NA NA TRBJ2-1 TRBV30 TGTGCCTGGAGTGTCGTTAGCGGCTACAATGAGCAGTTCTTC CAWSVVSGYNEQFF